The next 32 T cell receptor beta chains were all read from a single sample in a study of cytotoxic CD8 clonotypes in ibrutinib-treated CLL. Assay used: immunoSEQ multiplex PCR; TCRdb lists only in-frame clones, some missing. The table includes 150,000 to 200,000 clones, 70% to 90% detected once. Sequenced material: PBMCs, taken at disease progression, from a patient treated with ibrutinib. These receptors all come from a human donor with chronic lymphocytic leukemia.

The chain carries TRBV5-1 and TRBJ2-7; 7 bases are shared with TRBD2. Losses at the gene ends were 4 bases for V and 0 bases for J; bases not matched to a gene: 10. CDR3 length: 16 amino acids. Germline values: CDR1 SGHRS, CDR2 YFSETQ. DNA for the CDR3: TGCGCCAGCAGCACAGTCTCTAGCGGACCCTCCTACGAGCAGTACTTC. Its translation: CASSTVSSGPSYEQYF.

The chain uses TRBV6-5 and TRBJ2-1; maybe TRBD2 (5 bases). The CDR3 consists of 12 residues. CDR1 is MNHEY and CDR2 is SVGAGI in the germline V gene. V lost 2 bases and J 6 bases, leaving 5 bases between the germline ends. CDR3 loop: CASSYGGNEQFF. CDR3 bases: TGTGCCAGCAGTTACGGAGGCAATGAGCAGTTCTTC.

V and J are TRBV30 and TRBJ2-2; 8 bases match TRBD1. Germline V lookup: CDR1 GTSNPN, CDR2 SVGIG (reference sequence). The CDR3 has 15 amino acids. Losses at the gene ends were 1 base for V and 6 bases for J; bases not matched to a gene: 7. Here the CDR3 DNA reads TGTGCCTGGAGTGGTCACCCGACAGGGGCCGGGGAGCTGTTTTTT. Protein: CAWSGHPTGAGELFF.

This clone was counted between two and nine times. The chain has TRBV5-6 and TRBJ2-3, with a weak D call TRBD2 (6 bases). Germline assignment: CDR1 SGHDT and CDR2 YYEEEE. Trimming stripped 4 bases from V and 4 bases from J, with 19 bases between. The CDR3 totals 16 residues. In DNA, the CDR3 is TGTGCCAGCAGCCCATGGGGCGGGGTGGGGGCAGATACGCAGTATTTT. Its protein is CASSPWGGVGADTQYF.

The chain recombines TRBV5-5 with TRBJ2-2; D might be TRBD2 (6 bases). Germline-derived CDR1 and CDR2 are SGHKS and YYEKEE (reference sequence). The CDR3 length is 15 residues. The V end lost 4 bases, the J end lost 6 bases, and 16 bases lay between the germline ends. In nucleotides, the CDR3 is TGTGCCAGCAGCCCAAAACTCAGGGAGGCCGGGGAGCTGTTTTTT. Translation: CASSPKLREAGELFF.

The chain uses TRBV5-1 and TRBJ1-5, with D possibly TRBD1 on 5 matching bases. The ends were cut back, 3 bases at V and 9 bases at J, with 16 bases in the middle. The V gene's germline CDR1 is SGHRS and CDR2 YFSETQ. This CDR3 is built from 14 residues. In DNA form, the CDR3 reads TGCGCCAGCAGCTCGGGAGGGTCACAGGCGCCCCAGCATTTT. As protein: CASSSGGSQAPQHF. The whole variable domain, filled in from reference TRBV5-1 and TRBJ1-5, reads KAGVTQTPRYLIKTRGQQVTLSCSPISGHRSVSWYQQTPGQGLQFLFEYFSETQRNKGNFPGRFSGRQFSNSRSEMNVSTLELGDSALYLCASSSGGSQAPQHFGDGTRLSIL.

In this sample, this clone turned up once. This chain connects TRBV27 to TRBJ2-7; the match to TRBD1 covers 11 bases. After removal of 6 bases from V and 5 bases from J, the junction contained 6 bases not matched to a gene. This CDR3 comprises 14 residues. In germline, CDR1 is MNHEY, CDR2 SMNVEV (reference sequence). CDR3 loop: CASRRGTGGDEQYF. CDR3 sequence (DNA): TGTGCCAGCAGGCGCGGGACAGGGGGTGACGAGCAGTACTTC.

The chain couples TRBV2 to TRBJ2-2; 8 nucleotides align to TRBD1. Per the germline V gene, CDR1 is SNHLY and CDR2 is FYNNEI. The CDR3 totals 12 residues. Trimming removed 10 bases from V and 4 bases from J; junction bases left unmatched: 2. The CDR3 DNA follows: TGTGCCACCAGGGGGCCCACCGGGGAGCTGTTTTTT. As protein: CATRGPTGELFF.

The V call is TRBV6-1, the J call TRBJ1-1, with TRBD1 identical over 8 bases. The CDR3 has 13 amino acids. The germline CDR1 and CDR2 sequences are MNHNS and SASEGT. V was clipped by 6 bases and J by 3 bases; unmatched bases: 3. The CDR3 loop reads CASRLQGDTEAFF. The CDR3 DNA follows: TGTGCCAGCAGACTACAGGGGGACACTGAAGCTTTCTTT.

V and J are TRBV27 and TRBJ2-4; D ambiguous. Looked up from germline, CDR1 is MNHEY and CDR2 is SMNVEV (reference sequence). CDR3 size: 14 residues. V was trimmed by 6 bases and J by 8 bases, leaving 17 bases between them. CDR3 DNA sequence: TGTGCCAGCAGCCCTGCGACTGGGTTCGACATTCAGTACTTC. Amino acids: CASSPATGFDIQYF.

The V gene is TRBV29-1, the J gene TRBJ1-1; no firm D call. The CDR3 contains 13 residues. Trimming removed 2 bases at V and 5 bases at J, with 12 bases between. The germline CDR1 and CDR2 sequences are SQVTM and ANQGSEA. CDR3 DNA sequence: TGCAGCGTTGAAACGCGGCGTGGAACTGAAGCTTTCTTT. It yields the protein CSVETRRGTEAFF. The whole variable domain, filled in from reference TRBV29-1 and TRBJ1-1, reads SAVISQKPSRDICQRGTSLTIQCQVDSQVTMMFWYRQQPGQSLTLIATANQGSEATYESGFVIDKFPISRPNLTFSTLTVSNMSPEDSSIYLCSVETRRGTEAFFGQGTRLTVV.

The rearrangement joins TRBV5-6 to TRBJ2-3; perhaps TRBD2 as D (5 bases). CDR1 is SGHDT, CDR2 YYEEEE, per germline. This CDR3 has 16 amino acids. V lost 4 bases and J 0 bases, leaving 15 bases between the germline ends. CDR3 amino acids: CASSRPGFSSTDTQYF. CDR3 nucleotides: TGTGCCAGCAGCCGGCCGGGGTTCTCTAGCACAGATACGCAGTATTTT.

The J gene is TRBJ2-3, the V gene TRBV11-2, with 7 bases lining up with TRBD1. The CDR3 has 14 amino acids. V gave up 3 bases and J gave up 4 bases; unmatched junction bases: 4. The germline V gene encodes CDR1 SGHAT and CDR2 FQNNGV. CDR3 DNA: TGTGCCAGCAGCTTCGACAGGGTAGCAGATACGCAGTATTTT. It yields the protein CASSFDRVADTQYF.

The V and J genes are TRBV2 and TRBJ1-3, with D unresolved. CDR1 SNHLY and CDR2 FYNNEI come from the germline V gene. The CDR3 spans 15 residues. The germline V and J ends were trimmed by 4 bases and 0 bases, with 10 bases remaining between them. The DNA of the CDR3 is TGTGCCAGCAGTGTTCCGAAGACCTCTGGAAACACCATATATTTT. It yields the protein CASSVPKTSGNTIYF.

This clone has just a few counts. This sequence joins TRBV30 and TRBJ1-4, with D hard to call. Trimming took 1 base from V and 0 from J, leaving 9 bases between them. The CDR3 consists of 15 residues. Germline assignment: CDR1 GTSNPN and CDR2 SVGIG (reference sequence). In DNA, the CDR3 is TGTGCCTGGAGTGCAAGGTTTGCAACTAATGAAAAACTGTTTTTT. Translated, it gives CAWSARFATNEKLFF.

This chain joins TRBV5-5 and TRBJ2-3; D perhaps matches TRBD1 (5 bases). The CDR3 covers 14 residues. Germline CDR1 and CDR2: SGHKS and YYEKEE (reference sequence). V was trimmed by 1 base and J by 3 bases, leaving 9 bases between them. The CDR3: CASSLTDTTDTQYF. The DNA of the CDR3 is TGTGCCAGCAGCTTGACGGACACTACAGATACGCAGTATTTT.

This chain links TRBV29-1 with TRBJ1-2; no firm D call. Germline lookup yields CDR1 SQVTM and CDR2 ANQGSEA. There are 14 residues in the CDR3. Between the trimmed V and J ends, which lost 4 bases and 8 bases, there was a span of 20 bases. In DNA form, the CDR3 reads TGCAGCGTTGTTCTTGCGGAGACTAGAGGGGGCTACACCTTC. Protein product: CSVVLAETRGGYTF.

The rearrangement uses TRBV10-3 and TRBJ2-7; either TRBD1 or TRBD2 may fit D (5 bases each). From germline, CDR1 is ENHRY and CDR2 SYGVKD. CDR3 length: 13 amino acids. The germline V and J ends were trimmed by 6 bases and 3 bases, with 12 bases remaining between them. This CDR3 reads CAIRGAQDYEQYF. Here the CDR3 DNA reads TGTGCCATCAGGGGAGCACAGGACTACGAGCAGTACTTC.

This chain joins TRBV5-1 and TRBJ2-1, with a possible D match to TRBD2 (6 bases). The V end lost 1 base, the J end lost 5 bases, and 16 bases lay between the germline ends. Germline CDR1 is SGHRS and CDR2 is YFSETQ. CDR3 size: 16 residues. CDR3 amino acids: CASSLSSGVENNEQFF. CDR3 nucleotide sequence: TGCGCCAGCAGCTTGAGTAGCGGTGTAGAGAACAATGAGCAGTTCTTC.

The chain employs TRBV19 and TRBJ2-7; a weak D match, TRBD1 (6 bases). Trimming left V 5 bases short and J 3 bases short, with 14 bases between. The CDR3 runs 14 residues. Germline CDR1 reads LNHDA; CDR2 reads SQIVND (reference sequence). Written as DNA, the CDR3 is TGTGCCAGTAGTCACAGGGTCTCCGGCTACGAGCAGTACTTC. Amino acid sequence: CASSHRVSGYEQYF.

As DNA, the CDR3 is TGCGCCAGCAGCCAAGAGGAGGGGGCGGGCACTGAAGCTTTCTTT. Its translation is CASSQEEGAGTEAFF. This chain joins TRBV4-1 and TRBJ1-1, with 7 bases identical to TRBD1. Germline CDR1 is MGHRA and CDR2 is YSYEKL. This CDR3 has 15 amino acids. V gave up 0 bases and J gave up 4 bases; unmatched junction bases: 5.

This rearrangement joins TRBV15 to TRBJ2-1; D may be TRBD2 (5 bases). The CDR3 covers 14 residues. Germline values: CDR1 LNHNV, CDR2 YYDKDF (reference sequence). V lost 4 bases and J lost 8, with 15 bases in between. In DNA form, the CDR3 reads TGTGCCACCAGCAACCCAGGCGGGTCTGATGAGCAGTTCTTC. Its translation: CATSNPGGSDEQFF.

The chain couples TRBV2 to TRBJ2-7, with D perhaps matching TRBD1 (5 bases). Trimming stripped 6 bases from V and 3 bases from J, with 21 bases between. This CDR3 comprises 16 residues. The germline V gene has CDR1 SNHLY and CDR2 FYNNEI. CDR3: CASSRRGRSEDYEQYF. For the CDR3, the DNA is TGTGCCAGCAGCCGAAGGGGCCGGAGTGAGGACTACGAGCAGTACTTC.

This clone came up once. As DNA, the CDR3 is TGTGCCAGCAGCTTGTTCCGGGCCACCGGGGAGCTGTTTTTT. The encoded protein is CASSLFRATGELFF. The gene calls are TRBV11-2 and TRBJ2-2; D is ambiguous. This CDR3 is built from 14 residues. V was pared by 3 bases and J by 4 bases, with 9 bases between. Per the germline V gene, CDR1 is SGHAT and CDR2 is FQNNGV.

The chain couples TRBV19 to TRBJ1-5; TRBD1 matches at 10 bases. J was trimmed by 4 bases and V by 4 bases; bases with no gene match: 10. The germline V gene encodes CDR1 LNHDA and CDR2 SQIVND (reference sequence). The CDR3 is 17 residues long. DNA of the CDR3: TGTGCCAGTAGTACGCTTATGGACAGGGGGTCTAATCAGCCCCAGCATTTT. This gives the protein CASSTLMDRGSNQPQHF.

This clone was picked up a small number of times. The chain employs TRBV6-6 and TRBJ2-1, with 7 bases fitting TRBD2. The CDR3 extends over 14 amino acids. The J segment lost 4 bases and the V segment lost 6 bases, leaving 6 bases of the junction unmatched. Germline V lookup: CDR1 MNHNY, CDR2 SVGAGI (reference sequence). Written as DNA, the CDR3 is TGTGCCAGCAGGGGGGGGATCACTTACAATGAGCAGTTCTTC. Translation gives CASRGGITYNEQFF.

V is TRBV6-5 and J is TRBJ2-6; D remains ambiguous. V was clipped by 8 bases and J by 1 base, with 6 bases between them. The CDR3 has 13 amino acids. CDR1 MNHEY and CDR2 SVGAGI come from the germline V gene. CDR3 protein: CASQASGANVLTF. Written as DNA, the CDR3 is TGTGCCAGCCAGGCGTCTGGGGCCAACGTCCTGACTTTC.

In DNA, the CDR3 is TGTGCCAGCTCAGCAGACCCGATCTATGGCTACACCTTC. This encodes CASSADPIYGYTF. V is TRBV18 and J is TRBJ1-2; no definite D call. Trimming stripped 5 bases from V and 4 bases from J, with 11 bases between. The CDR3 has 13 amino acids. The germline V gene has CDR1 KGHSH and CDR2 LQKENI.

V usage is TRBV27 and J usage is TRBJ2-7; D uncertain. Trimming took 1 base from V and 3 from J, leaving 10 bases between them. This CDR3 is 14 amino acids long. The germline gives CDR1 MNHEY, CDR2 SMNVEV (reference sequence). The CDR3 protein is CASSLLPKYYEQYF. CDR3 coding DNA: TGTGCCAGCAGTTTATTACCCAAATACTACGAGCAGTACTTC.

This chain connects TRBV27 to TRBJ1-4; D gene uncertain. Germline V gives CDR1 MNHEY, CDR2 SMNVEV (reference sequence). The CDR3 consists of 14 residues. V was trimmed by 3 bases and J by 0 bases, leaving 5 bases between them. The CDR3 region has the DNA TGTGCCAGCAGTTTGGACGCAACTAATGAAAAACTGTTTTTT. Its translation is CASSLDATNEKLFF.

V gene TRBV11-3 combines with J gene TRBJ1-3; 7 nucleotides align to TRBD1. The CDR3 contains 14 residues. The trim removed 4 bases at V and 2 bases at J, leaving 2 bases unmatched. Germline V gives CDR1 SGHNT, CDR2 YENEEA. The CDR3 nucleotides are TGTGCCAGCAGCTCCAGGGGGGCTGGAAACACCATATATTTT. It encodes CASSSRGAGNTIYF.

A single count supports this clone. J is TRBJ1-4 and V is TRBV7-3; no definite D call. From germline, CDR1 is SGHTA and CDR2 FQGTGA. V lost 1 base to trimming and J lost 0 bases, with 6 bases between them. CDR3 length: 15 residues. CDR3 loop: CASSLKETTNEKLFF. The CDR3 nucleotides are TGTGCCAGCAGCTTAAAAGAGACAACTAATGAAAAACTGTTTTTT. Filled out from reference TRBV7-3 and TRBJ1-4, the complete variable domain reads GAGVSQTPSNKVTEKGKYVELRCDPISGHTALYWYRQSLGQGPEFLIYFQGTGAADDSGLPNDRFFAVRPEGSVSTLKIQRTERGDSAVYLCASSLKETTNEKLFFGSGTQLSVL.